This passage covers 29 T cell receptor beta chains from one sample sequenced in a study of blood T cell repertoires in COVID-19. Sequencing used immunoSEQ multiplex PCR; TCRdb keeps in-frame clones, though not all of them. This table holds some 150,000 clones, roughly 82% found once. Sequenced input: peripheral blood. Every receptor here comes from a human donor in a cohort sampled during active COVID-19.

CDR3 sequence (DNA): TGTGCCAGTAGTTCCCACAGGGAGTTCCGCGGAAAACTGTTTTTT. Translated: CASSSHREFRGKLFF. J is TRBJ1-4 and V is TRBV19; TRBD1 is a possible D gene (6 bases). This CDR3 has 15 amino acids. Trimming took off 5 bases at V and 10 bases at J, with 20 bases between the two ends. From germline, CDR1 is LNHDA and CDR2 SQIVND (reference sequence).

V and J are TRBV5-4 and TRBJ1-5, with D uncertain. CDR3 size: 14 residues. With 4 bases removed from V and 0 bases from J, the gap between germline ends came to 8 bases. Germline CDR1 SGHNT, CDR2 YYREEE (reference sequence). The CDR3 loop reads CASSPEGSNQPQHF. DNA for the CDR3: TGTGCCAGCAGCCCCGAGGGTAGCAATCAGCCCCAGCATTTT.

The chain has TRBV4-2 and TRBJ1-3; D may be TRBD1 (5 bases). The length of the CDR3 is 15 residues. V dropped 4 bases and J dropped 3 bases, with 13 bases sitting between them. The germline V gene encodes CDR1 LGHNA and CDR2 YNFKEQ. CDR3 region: CASSPRGGGGNTIYF. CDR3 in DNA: TGTGCCAGCAGCCCGCGGGGGGGAGGTGGAAACACCATATATTTT.

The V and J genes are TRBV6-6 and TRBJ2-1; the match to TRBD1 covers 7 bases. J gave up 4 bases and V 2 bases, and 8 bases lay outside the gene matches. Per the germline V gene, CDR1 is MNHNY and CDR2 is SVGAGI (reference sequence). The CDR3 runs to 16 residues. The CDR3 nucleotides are TGTGCCAGCAGTTACCCCATCCGGGACAGATACAATGAGCAGTTCTTC. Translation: CASSYPIRDRYNEQFF.

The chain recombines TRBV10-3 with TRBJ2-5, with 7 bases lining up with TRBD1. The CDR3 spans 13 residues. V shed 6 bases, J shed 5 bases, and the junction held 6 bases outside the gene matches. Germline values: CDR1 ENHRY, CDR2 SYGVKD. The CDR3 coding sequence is TGTGCCATCAGGATACAGGGGACGGAGACCCAGTACTTC. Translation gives CAIRIQGTETQYF.

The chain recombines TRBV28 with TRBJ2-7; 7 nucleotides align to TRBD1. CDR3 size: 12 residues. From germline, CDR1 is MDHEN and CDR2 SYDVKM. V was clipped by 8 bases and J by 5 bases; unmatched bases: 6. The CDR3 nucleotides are TGTGCCAGCTCGACAGGGAGCCACGAGCAGTACTTC. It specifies CASSTGSHEQYF. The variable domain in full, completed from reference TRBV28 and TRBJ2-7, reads DVKVTQSSRYLVKRTGEKVFLECVQDMDHENMFWYRQDPGLGLRLIYFSYDVKMKEKGDIPEGYSVSREKKERFSLILESASTNQTSMYLCASSTGSHEQYFGPGTRLTVT.

CDR3 coding DNA: TGTGCCACCAGCAGAGATAGCGGGACCTACAATGAGCAGTTCTTC. This encodes CATSRDSGTYNEQFF. The chain is built from TRBV15 and TRBJ2-1, with 8 bases matching TRBD2. This CDR3 is 15 amino acids long. The ends lost 0 bases at V and 2 bases at J; junction bases unmatched: 0. From germline, CDR1 is LNHNV and CDR2 YYDKDF (reference sequence).

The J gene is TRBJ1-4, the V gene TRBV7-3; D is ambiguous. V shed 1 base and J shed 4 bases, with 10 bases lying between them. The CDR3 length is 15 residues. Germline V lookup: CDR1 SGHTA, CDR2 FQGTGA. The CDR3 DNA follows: TGTGCCAGCAGCTTAAAGCGGTTGAGTAATGAAAAACTGTTTTTT. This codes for CASSLKRLSNEKLFF.

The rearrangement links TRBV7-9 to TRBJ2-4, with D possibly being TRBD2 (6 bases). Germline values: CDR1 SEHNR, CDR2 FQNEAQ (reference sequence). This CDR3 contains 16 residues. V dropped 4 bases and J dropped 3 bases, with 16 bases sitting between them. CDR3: CASSSFSGVGKNIQYF. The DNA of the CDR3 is TGTGCCAGCAGCTCCTTTTCGGGGGTAGGCAAAAACATTCAGTACTTC. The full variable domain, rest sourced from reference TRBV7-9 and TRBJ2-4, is DTGVSQNPRHKITKRGQNVTFRCDPISEHNRLYWYRQTLGQGPEFLTYFQNEAQLEKSRLLSDRFSAERPKGSFSTLEIQRTEQGDSAMYLCASSSFSGVGKNIQYFGAGTRLSVL.

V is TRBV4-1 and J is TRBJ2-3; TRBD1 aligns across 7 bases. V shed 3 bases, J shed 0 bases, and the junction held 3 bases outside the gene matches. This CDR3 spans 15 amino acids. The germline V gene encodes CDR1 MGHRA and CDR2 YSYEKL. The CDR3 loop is CASSQIQGSTDTQYF. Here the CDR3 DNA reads TGCGCCAGCAGCCAGATACAGGGGAGCACAGATACGCAGTATTTT.

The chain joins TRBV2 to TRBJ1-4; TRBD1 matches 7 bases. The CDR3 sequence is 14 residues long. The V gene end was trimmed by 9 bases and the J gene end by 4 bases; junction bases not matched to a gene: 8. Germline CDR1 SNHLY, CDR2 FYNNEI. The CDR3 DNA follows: TGTGCCAGTAAGAGGGGACAGTTTAATGAAAAACTGTTTTTT. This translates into CASKRGQFNEKLFF.

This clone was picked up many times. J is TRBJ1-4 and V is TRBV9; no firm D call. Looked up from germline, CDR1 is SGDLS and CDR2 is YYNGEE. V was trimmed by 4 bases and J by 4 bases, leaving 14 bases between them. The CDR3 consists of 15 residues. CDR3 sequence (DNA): TGTGCCAGCAGCCCTCGATTGGACTTTAATGAAAAACTGTTTTTT. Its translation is CASSPRLDFNEKLFF.

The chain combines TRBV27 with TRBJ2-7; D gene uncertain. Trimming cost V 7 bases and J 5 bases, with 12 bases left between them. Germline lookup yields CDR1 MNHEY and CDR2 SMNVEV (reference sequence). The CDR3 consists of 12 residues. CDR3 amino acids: CASTLPPHEQYF. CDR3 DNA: TGTGCCAGCACCCTCCCCCCTCACGAGCAGTACTTC.

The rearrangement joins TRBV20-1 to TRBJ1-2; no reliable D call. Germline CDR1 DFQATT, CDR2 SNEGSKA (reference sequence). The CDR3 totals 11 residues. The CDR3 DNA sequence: TGCAGCCCAGGTGGCGCGGGTGGCTACACCTTC. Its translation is CSPGGAGGYTF.

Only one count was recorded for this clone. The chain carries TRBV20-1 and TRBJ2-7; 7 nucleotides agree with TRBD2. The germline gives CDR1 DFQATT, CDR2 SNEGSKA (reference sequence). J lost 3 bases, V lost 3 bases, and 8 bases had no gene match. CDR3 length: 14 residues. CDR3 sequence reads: CSASSGRDYYEQYV. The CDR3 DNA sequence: TGCAGTGCTAGTTCGGGCAGGGACTACTACGAGCAGTACGTC.

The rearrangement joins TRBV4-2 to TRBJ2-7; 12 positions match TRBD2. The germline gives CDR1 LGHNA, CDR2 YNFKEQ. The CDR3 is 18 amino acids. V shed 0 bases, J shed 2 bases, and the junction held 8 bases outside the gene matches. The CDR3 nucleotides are TGTGCCAGCAGCCAAGATTTAACTAGCGGGGGGTTGACCTACGAGCAGTACTTC. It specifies CASSQDLTSGGLTYEQYF.

The CDR3 loop reads CASSIAHRVDSPLHF. CDR3 nucleotide sequence: TGTGCCAGTAGTATCGCCCACAGGGTTGATTCACCCCTCCACTTT. The J gene is TRBJ1-6, the V gene TRBV19, with D perhaps TRBD1 (6 bases). The CDR3 sequence is 15 residues long. Germline CDR1 LNHDA, CDR2 SQIVND (reference sequence). V was cut by 3 bases and J by 8 bases, with 14 bases left in between.

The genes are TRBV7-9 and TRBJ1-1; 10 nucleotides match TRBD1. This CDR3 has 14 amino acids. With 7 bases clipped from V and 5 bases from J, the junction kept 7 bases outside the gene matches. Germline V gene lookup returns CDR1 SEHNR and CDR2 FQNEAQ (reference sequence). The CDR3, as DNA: TGTGCCAGCATCACGGGACAGGGGCATACTGAAGCTTTCTTT. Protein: CASITGQGHTEAFF.

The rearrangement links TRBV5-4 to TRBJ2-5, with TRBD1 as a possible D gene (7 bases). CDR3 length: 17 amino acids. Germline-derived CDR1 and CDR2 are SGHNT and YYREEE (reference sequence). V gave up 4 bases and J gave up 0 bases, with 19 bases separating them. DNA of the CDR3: TGTGCCAGCAGCCACAGGGGCGGCGGGGACTACCAAGAGACCCAGTACTTC. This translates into CASSHRGGGDYQETQYF.

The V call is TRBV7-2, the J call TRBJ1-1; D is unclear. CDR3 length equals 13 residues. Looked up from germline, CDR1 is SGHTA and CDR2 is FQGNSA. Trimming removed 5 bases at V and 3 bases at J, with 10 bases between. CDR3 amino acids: CASSPQMDTEAFF. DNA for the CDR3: TGTGCCAGCAGCCCCCAGATGGACACTGAAGCTTTCTTT.

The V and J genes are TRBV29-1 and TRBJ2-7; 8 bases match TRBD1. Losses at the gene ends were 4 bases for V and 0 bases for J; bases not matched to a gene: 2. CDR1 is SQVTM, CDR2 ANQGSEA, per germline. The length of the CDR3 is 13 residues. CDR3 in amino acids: CSVGTGSSYEQYF. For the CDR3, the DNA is TGCAGCGTTGGGACAGGGAGCTCCTACGAGCAGTACTTC.

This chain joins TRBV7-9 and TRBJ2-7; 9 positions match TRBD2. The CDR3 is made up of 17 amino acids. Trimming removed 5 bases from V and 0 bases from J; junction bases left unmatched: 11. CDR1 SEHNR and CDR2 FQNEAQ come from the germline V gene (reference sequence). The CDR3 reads CASSPKGGGGASYEQYF. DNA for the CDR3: TGTGCCAGCAGCCCTAAGGGCGGCGGGGGGGCCTCCTACGAGCAGTACTTC.

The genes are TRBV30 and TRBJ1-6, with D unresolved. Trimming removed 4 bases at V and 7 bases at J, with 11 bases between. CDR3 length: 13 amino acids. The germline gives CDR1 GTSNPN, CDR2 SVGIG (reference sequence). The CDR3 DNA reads TGTGCCTGGACTTCCGGTTTGAATTCACCCCTCCACTTT. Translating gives CAWTSGLNSPLHF.

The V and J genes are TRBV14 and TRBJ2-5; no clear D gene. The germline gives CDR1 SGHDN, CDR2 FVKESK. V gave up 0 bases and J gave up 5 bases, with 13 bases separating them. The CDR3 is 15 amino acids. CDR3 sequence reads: CASSQETTVWETQYF. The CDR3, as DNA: TGTGCCAGCAGCCAAGAGACAACGGTGTGGGAGACCCAGTACTTC.

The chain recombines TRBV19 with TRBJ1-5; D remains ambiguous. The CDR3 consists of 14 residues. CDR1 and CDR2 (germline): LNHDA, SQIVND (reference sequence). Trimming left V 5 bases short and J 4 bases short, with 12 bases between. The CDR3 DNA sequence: TGTGCCAGTAGTTCTTCAGGTGGGAATCAGCCCCAGCATTTT. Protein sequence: CASSSSGGNQPQHF.

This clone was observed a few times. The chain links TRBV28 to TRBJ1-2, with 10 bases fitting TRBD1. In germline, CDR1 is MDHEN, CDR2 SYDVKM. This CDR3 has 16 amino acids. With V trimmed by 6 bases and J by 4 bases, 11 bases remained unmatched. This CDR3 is CASRTPTGGLGYGYTF. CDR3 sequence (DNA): TGTGCCAGCAGGACTCCGACAGGGGGCCTCGGCTATGGCTACACCTTC.

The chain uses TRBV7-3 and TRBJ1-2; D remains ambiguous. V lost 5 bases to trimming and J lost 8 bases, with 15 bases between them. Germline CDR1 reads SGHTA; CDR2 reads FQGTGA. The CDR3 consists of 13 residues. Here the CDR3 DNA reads TGTGCCAGCAGCCCTAGGCCCGGCGGGGGCTACACCTTC. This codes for CASSPRPGGGYTF. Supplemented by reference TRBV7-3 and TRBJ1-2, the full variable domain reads GAGVSQTPSNKVTEKGKYVELRCDPISGHTALYWYRQSLGQGPEFLIYFQGTGAADDSGLPNDRFFAVRPEGSVSTLKIQRTERGDSAVYLCASSPRPGGGYTFGSGTRLTVV.

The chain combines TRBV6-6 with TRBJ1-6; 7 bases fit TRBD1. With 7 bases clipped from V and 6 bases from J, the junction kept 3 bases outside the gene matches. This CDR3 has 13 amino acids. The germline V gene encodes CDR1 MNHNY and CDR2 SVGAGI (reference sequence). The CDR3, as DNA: TGTGCCAGCACGGGACAGCCTAATTCACCCCTCCACTTT. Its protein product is CASTGQPNSPLHF.

This chain's CDR3 is CASSVGGERYNEQFF. In nucleotides, the CDR3 is TGTGCCAGCAGCGTAGGGGGGGAGAGATACAATGAGCAGTTCTTC. This chain uses TRBV9 with TRBJ2-1; tentative D call: TRBD2 (6 bases). The CDR3 runs to 15 residues. V was trimmed by 0 bases and J by 4 bases, leaving 11 bases between them. Per the germline V gene, CDR1 is SGDLS and CDR2 is YYNGEE.